This note documents a single T cell receptor (beta chain) sequence. The CDR3 loop spans 15 amino acids. V trimming: 7 bases; J trimming: 1 base; junction bases outside the gene matches: 8. From germline, CDR1 is MNHEY and CDR2 SVGAGI. Under the authors' procedure: Estimation of nucleated cell counts was performed using reference gene primer amplification. Sequencing was performed with immunoSEQ multiplex PCR; in TCRdb, only in-frame clones are kept and a portion is missing. V, J and clone size were drawn from that table, and D and trimming were deduced from the DNA. The sample holds some 170,000 clones, roughly 90% seen once. The sample belongs to a study of blood T cell repertoires in COVID-19.

The chain carries TRBV6-5 and TRBJ1-1; 8 bases map to TRBD1. What was sequenced was PBMCs or T cells enriched from blood (not recorded which). The TCR sequence derives from a human donor with acute COVID-19. The donor label of this sample is uncertain. The CDR3 is CASKTPGTGNTEAFF. DNA of the CDR3: TGTGCCAGCAAAACACCCGGGACAGGGAACACTGAAGCTTTCTTT.